The rows below give T cell receptor beta chains drawn from one sample of a study of blood T cell repertoires in COVID-19. Measured with immunoSEQ multiplex PCR; TCRdb has only the in-frame clones, and not every one. Counted here are roughly 200,000 clones, approximately 81% occurring once; the ten biggest clones make up around 20%. Source material: PBMCs or T cells enriched from blood (not recorded which). Every receptor here comes from a man between 40 and 49 years old who had recovered from COVID-19. CDR3s include the opening cysteine and the closing phenylalanine or tryptophan. A D gene is named only where the DNA matches it firmly. Rows may omit the clone size; those that give it use once, few, many or a size class.

DNA	CDR3	J	D	V	size
TGTGCCACCAGTGATCCCAGGGGCTCGGAAGAGCAGTACTTC	CATSDPRGSEEQYF	TRBJ2-7	NA	TRBV24-1	once
TGCGCCAGCTTAGGACTCCTTAGGGGCAATCAGCCCCAGCATTTT	CASLGLLRGNQPQHF	TRBJ1-5	NA	TRBV5-1	NA
TGTGCCAGTAGTCCGGAACGGAGCTCTGGGGCCAACGTCCTGACTTTC	CASSPERSSGANVLTF	TRBJ2-6	NA	TRBV19	NA
TGTGCCAGCAGCGGTTCTAGCGGGAGTGGGACCGGGGAGCTGTTTTTT	CASSGSSGSGTGELFF	TRBJ2-2	TRBD2	TRBV9	NA
TGTGCCAGCAGCTTAAATCTCCTAGGCTCTGGAAACACCATATATTTT	CASSLNLLGSGNTIYF	TRBJ1-3	NA	TRBV7-9	NA
TGTGCCTGGAGTGCGGGGAGCGGGGAGCTGTTTTTT	CAWSAGSGELFF	TRBJ2-2	NA	TRBV30	once
TGTGCCAGCAGTTTTGGGACAGGGGGAGAGCAGTACTTC	CASSFGTGGEQYF	TRBJ2-7	TRBD1	TRBV6-5	NA
TGTGCCAGCAGCCCCCTTAGGAGGGGGCGGATTTCCTACAATGAGCAGTTCTTC	CASSPLRRGRISYNEQFF	TRBJ2-1	NA	TRBV7-9	NA
TGCGCCAGCAGCCAAGTTGTGGAGGGCAATCAGCCCCAGCATTTT	CASSQVVEGNQPQHF	TRBJ1-5	NA	TRBV4-1	once
TGTGCCAGCTCAGCTTCAGGGGGCAATCAGCCCCAGCATTTT	CASSASGGNQPQHF	TRBJ1-5	NA	TRBV18	NA
TGTGCCAGCAGCTTATTTGGGACAGGCGGTGAAAAACTGTTTTTT	CASSLFGTGGEKLFF	TRBJ1-4	TRBD1	TRBV11-3	NA
TGTGCCACCAGCACCTCGAGGACAGGATCTGGCTACACCTTC	CATSTSRTGSGYTF	TRBJ1-2	TRBD1	TRBV15	NA
TGCGCCAGCAGTGAGTCGAGGAGGACTAGCGGCCAAGAGACCCAGTACTTC	CASSESRRTSGQETQYF	TRBJ2-5	TRBD2	TRBV10-1	NA
TGTGCCAGCAGCATCGCCGGGACAGGGCGTTCACCCCTCCACTTT	CASSIAGTGRSPLHF	TRBJ1-6	TRBD1	TRBV9	few
TGTGCCAGCTCGCTCAGGCAGGGGCGCGGCACCGGGGAGCTGTTTTTT	CASSLRQGRGTGELFF	TRBJ2-2	NA	TRBV18	few
TGTGCCAGCAGTTTCCCTACTACTCAAGCTTTCTTT	CASSFPTTQAFF	TRBJ1-1	NA	TRBV12-3/TRBV12-4	NA
TGTGCCAGCTCACCGTCCCGGGGCCAAGAGACCCAGTACTTC	CASSPSRGQETQYF	TRBJ2-5	NA	TRBV18	NA
TGTGCCAGCAGATTCCTCGGGACTAGCGGTCGAAATGAGCAGTTCTTC	CASRFLGTSGRNEQFF	TRBJ2-1	TRBD2	TRBV7-2	NA
TGTGCCAGCAGTGGACCCGGACTAGCGGGCACAGATACGCAGTATTTT	CASSGPGLAGTDTQYF	TRBJ2-3	TRBD2	TRBV6-1	NA
TGTGCCAGCAGCTTTCAGGCAGGTCGAGCTAACTATGGCTACACCTTC	CASSFQAGRANYGYTF	TRBJ1-2	NA	TRBV5-5	NA
TGTGCCTGGAGACAGGGGCAAAAACTGTTTTTT	CAWRQGQKLFF	TRBJ1-4	TRBD1	TRBV30	NA
TGCGCCAGCAGCTTAACAGGGCTCTACGAGCAGTACTTC	CASSLTGLYEQYF	TRBJ2-7	NA	TRBV5-1	NA
TGTGCCAGCAGTTACTCGATTAAGGGGGGGGCTGAAGCTTTCTTT	CASSYSIKGGAEAFF	TRBJ1-1	NA	TRBV6-2/TRBV6-3	NA
TGTGCCAGCAGTGAGACAGGGTATGAAAAACTGTTTTTT	CASSETGYEKLFF	TRBJ1-4	TRBD1	TRBV28	NA
TGTGCCAGCAGCTTAGGAGGGAGTCTCTACGAGCAGTACTTC	CASSLGGSLYEQYF	TRBJ2-7	NA	TRBV7-2	NA
TGTGCCAGCAGTCCCGTTGTGGGGGGGACAGATACGCAGTATTTT	CASSPVVGGTDTQYF	TRBJ2-3	TRBD2	TRBV27	NA
TGTGCCACCCGGATAACACAGGGGGCGCAGTCTGGGGCCAACGTCCTGACTTTC	CATRITQGAQSGANVLTF	TRBJ2-6	TRBD1	TRBV28	NA
TGTGCCAGCAGCGTTAGCGGGAGGGACGCCTACGAGCAGTACTTC	CASSVSGRDAYEQYF	TRBJ2-7	TRBD2	TRBV7-9	NA
TGTGCCAGCAGCTCTACTAGCGGGAACAACAATGAGCAGTTCTTC	CASSSTSGNNNEQFF	TRBJ2-1	TRBD2	TRBV7-9	NA
TGTGCCAGCAGGTTGACGAGCTCCTACGAGCAGTACTTC	CASRLTSSYEQYF	TRBJ2-7	NA	TRBV5-4	NA
TGTGCCATCAGTGACATAGCGGATACTTACGAGCAGTACTTC	CAISDIADTYEQYF	TRBJ2-7	NA	TRBV10-3	NA
TGCGCCAGCAGCTTGGATCCAGGGACAGGGGGCGGGGATGAGCAGTTCTTC	CASSLDPGTGGGDEQFF	TRBJ2-1	TRBD1	TRBV5-1	NA
TGTGCCTGGAGTTTGAGACTAGCGGGAGGGCCGACTGATACGCAGTATTTT	CAWSLRLAGGPTDTQYF	TRBJ2-3	TRBD2	TRBV30	NA
TGCAGCTTCACCGGGACTAGCGGGTGGGAAACGCAGTTCTTC	CSFTGTSGWETQFF	TRBJ2-1	TRBD2	TRBV29-1	NA
TGTGCCAGCAGCGGAGAAGACAGCCCTAGCTCCTACGAGCAGTACTTC	CASSGEDSPSSYEQYF	TRBJ2-7	NA	TRBV9	NA
TGTGCCAGCAGCAGGCCGGGACAGCCAAATGAAAAACTGTTTTTT	CASSRPGQPNEKLFF	TRBJ1-4	TRBD1	TRBV5-6	NA
TGCGCCAGCAGCTTGTCAGGGGCTAATGAAAAACTGTTTTTT	CASSLSGANEKLFF	TRBJ1-4	NA	TRBV5-1	NA
TGTGCCAGCAGCGGGACAGGGCTCTACGAGCAGTACTTC	CASSGTGLYEQYF	TRBJ2-7	TRBD1	TRBV5-5	NA
TGTGCCAGCAGTTTAGGTCGGACAGGGGGCGATTCACCCCTCCACTTT	CASSLGRTGGDSPLHF	TRBJ1-6	TRBD1	TRBV28	NA
TGTGCCAGCAGCCAAGCTAGCGCGCAGTACTTC	CASSQASAQYF	TRBJ2-7	NA	TRBV3-1/TRBV3-2	NA
TGTGCCAGCAGCTTTGCTTCGACAGGGACTTATAGCAATCAGCCCCAGCATTTT	CASSFASTGTYSNQPQHF	TRBJ1-5	TRBD1	TRBV7-2	NA